Sequencing of this T cell receptor beta chain was carried out in a study of blood T cell repertoires in COVID-19. About the research overall: PBMCs, B-cell-depleted T cells, or T cells were the source of the cDNA or gDNA that made up the material.

Germline CDR1 SGHAT, CDR2 FQDESV (reference sequence). The CDR3 contains 14 residues. Germline trimming cut 5 bases from V and 5 bases from J; bases unmatched to any gene: 6. This clone was counted a single time. Source study methods: Quantification of nucleated cells was approximated via reference gene primer amplification. Sequencing was performed with immunoSEQ multiplex PCR; in TCRdb, only in-frame clones are kept and a portion is missing. Clonal size and the V and J genes are those of that table, whereas D and trimming came from the DNA. The table records approximately 84,000 clones, about three quarters of them present only once.

J is TRBJ2-3 and V is TRBV11-1; 8 positions agree with TRBD1. The material sequenced was peripheral blood. The clonotype originates from a man between 50 and 59 years old with active or convalescent COVID-19. CDR3 amino acids: CASSQDREGDTQYF. The CDR3 DNA is TGTGCCAGCAGCCAGGACAGGGAAGGAGATACGCAGTATTTT.